The clone carrying this TCR beta chain showed up many times. Its antigen is currently unknown. These data originate in a study of identical twins. Study findings and constraints: Abundant beta clonotypes from cord blood had fewer insertions, unlike memory repertoires, which showed none. Invariant cells of the MAIT and iNKT types might have partly distorted the zero-insertion analyses.

TCRdb independently ran MiXCR on the 5' RACE reads; one entry per CDR3 protein. The table lists about 200,000 distinct CDR3 sequences, 7.5% of them singletons, with 1.5% to 2.5% in the top ten. V shed 3 bases, J shed 0 bases, and the junction held 14 bases outside the gene matches. Germline lookup yields CDR1 KGHDR and CDR2 SFDVKD. The CDR3 length is 19 residues. These same records also appear under a second study, on yellow fever vaccine responses in identical twins.

The clonotype originates from a woman between 18 and 29 years old in good health. The chain uses TRBV24-1 and TRBJ2-3, with 7 bases that match TRBD2. Sequenced sample: memory (CD45RO+) T cells sorted from blood. The CDR3 DNA reads as TGTGCCACCAGTGATCCGACTAGCCCTACGGACTATAGCACAGATACGCAGTATTTT. The encoded protein is CATSDPTSPTDYSTDTQYF.